This TCR beta chain originates from a study of T cell responses to AZD1222 COVID-19 vaccine. Libraries were prepared by immunoSEQ multiplex PCR; TCRdb keeps only in-frame clonotypes and omits some of them. The sample records tens of thousands of clones, roughly 80% being singletons. The V and J ends lost 4 bases and 14 bases, in that order; junction bases with no gene match: 23. Germline-derived CDR1 and CDR2 are SGHRS and YFSETQ. CDR3 length: 18 residues. The chain uses TRBV5-1 and TRBJ1-6; 8 positions match TRBD1. The sample in question was peripheral blood, obtained 28 days after the second AZD1222 dose. The source of this sequence is an adult who received the AZD1222 COVID-19 vaccine. The CDR3: CASSPGDRPPRTEGSLHF. The CDR3 coding sequence is TGCGCCAGCAGCCCGGGGGACAGGCCTCCCAGAACGGAGGGATCCCTCCACTTT.